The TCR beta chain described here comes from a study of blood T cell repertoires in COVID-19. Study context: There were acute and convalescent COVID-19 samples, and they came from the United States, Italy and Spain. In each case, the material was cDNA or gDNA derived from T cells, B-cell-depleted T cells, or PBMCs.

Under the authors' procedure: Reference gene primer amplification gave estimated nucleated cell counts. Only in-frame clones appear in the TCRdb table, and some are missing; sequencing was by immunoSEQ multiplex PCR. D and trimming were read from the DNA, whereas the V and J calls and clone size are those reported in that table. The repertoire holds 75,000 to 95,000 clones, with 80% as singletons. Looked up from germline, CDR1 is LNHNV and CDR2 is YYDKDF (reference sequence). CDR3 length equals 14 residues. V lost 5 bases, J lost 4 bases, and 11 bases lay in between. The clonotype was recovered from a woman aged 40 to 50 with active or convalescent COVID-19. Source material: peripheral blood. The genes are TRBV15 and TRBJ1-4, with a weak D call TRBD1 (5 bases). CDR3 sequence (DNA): TGTGCCACCAGCCAAAGGGGCTTTAATGAAAAACTGTTTTTT. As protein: CATSQRGFNEKLFF.